A single sample is the source of the 6 T cell receptor beta chains below, sequenced in a study of blood T cell repertoires in COVID-19. Here immunoSEQ multiplex PCR was the method, and the copy in TCRdb shows in-frame clones only, minus some. The data contain 150,000 to 200,000 clones, more than 75% of them singletons. The sequenced sample was peripheral blood. These receptors were obtained from a middle-aged woman with COVID-19, enrolled during active disease.

The V gene is TRBV10-3, the J gene TRBJ2-1; 7 bases are a match to TRBD2. The CDR3 is 14 amino acids. Germline V gives CDR1 ENHRY, CDR2 SYGVKD. J was trimmed by 4 bases and V by 3 bases; bases with no gene match: 3. CDR3 protein: CAISDGGGYNEQFF. The CDR3, as DNA: TGTGCCATCAGTGACGGCGGGGGTTACAATGAGCAGTTCTTC.

This chain joins TRBV27 and TRBJ1-2; a possible D gene is TRBD1 (6 bases). Looked up from germline, CDR1 is MNHEY and CDR2 is SMNVEV (reference sequence). The CDR3 extends over 13 amino acids. V lost 3 bases, J lost 2 bases, and 7 bases lay in between. The CDR3 DNA sequence: TGTGCCAGCAGTTTTCAGGGGAACTATGGCTACACCTTC. It translates to CASSFQGNYGYTF.

The chain couples TRBV5-4 to TRBJ2-7; 7 bases align to TRBD1. Germline V gene sequence: CDR1 SGHNT, CDR2 YYREEE (reference sequence). Unmatched junction bases numbered 10, after V lost 7 bases and J lost 3 bases. The CDR3 totals 14 residues. CDR3 nucleotide sequence: TGTGCCAGCTCCAGGACAGGTGGGGACTACGAGCAGTACTTC. Encoded protein: CASSRTGGDYEQYF.

The genes are TRBV6-1 and TRBJ2-3; TRBD2 matches at 8 bases. V gave up 0 bases and J gave up 2 bases; unmatched junction bases: 7. CDR1 is MNHNS and CDR2 is SASEGT in the germline V gene. The CDR3 is 17 residues long. The CDR3: CASSEAPQAGATDTQYF. Written as DNA, the CDR3 is TGTGCCAGCAGTGAAGCGCCGCAAGCGGGAGCCACAGATACGCAGTATTTT.

This sequence joins TRBV19 and TRBJ2-5, with a tentative D call TRBD2 (6 bases). Germline V gene data show CDR1 as LNHDA and CDR2 as SQIVND (reference sequence). Deletions cut 3 bases from V and 1 base from J, with 15 bases between. The CDR3 extends over 16 amino acids. CDR3 nucleotide sequence: TGTGCCAGTAGTATGTATTTAGTGGGAGGCCAAGAGACCCAGTACTTC. Translated, it gives CASSMYLVGGQETQYF.

The chain carries TRBV23-1 and TRBJ2-1, with a possible D match to TRBD1 (5 bases). TRBV23-1 is an ORF; its function is uncertain. V lost 8 bases to trimming and J lost 3 bases, with 14 bases between them. This CDR3 has 14 amino acids. Written as DNA, the CDR3 is TGCGCCAGCTGCGTGACAGAGAGCTACAATGAGCAGTTCTTC. Translating it yields CASCVTESYNEQFF.